The T cell receptor (beta chain) under discussion was sequenced for a study of metastatic and nonmetastatic thyroid tumors. About the research overall: Across peripheral blood and tumor or nodule tissue samples taken from malignant and benign thyroid patients, the repertoires were compared with one another.

Among the patients, none had received any treatment before thyroid surgery. Original handling: Variation in CDR3 across clinicopathological groups served as the basis for constructing a distant-metastasis classifier in papillary thyroid cancer. TCRdb re-called the PCR reads through MiXCR. Clone size and V and J calls follow TCRdb, not the original study. The repertoire holds under 20,000 clones, 25% seen once, with 3.3% in the top ten. CDR3 length: 15 residues. Per germline, CDR1 LNHNV and CDR2 YYDKDF (reference sequence). V lost 3 bases to trimming and J lost 3 bases, with 12 bases between them. This clone is deemed medium-sized (0.01 to 0.1%).

The material sequenced was blood. V gene TRBV15 combines with J gene TRBJ1-5, with a tentative D call TRBD1 (5 bases). This clonotype originated in a male donor with papillary thyroid cancer or a benign thyroid nodule (not recorded which). Some clones in this sample may be carry-over from other donors' samples. The chain's CDR3 is CATSSAWDLNQPQHF. The CDR3 DNA follows: TGTGCCACCAGCAGCGCCTGGGACCTCAATCAGCCCCAGCATTTT. The whole variable domain, remainder taken from reference TRBV15 and TRBJ1-5, is DAMVIQNPRYQVTQFGKPVTLSCSQTLNHNVMYWYQQKSSQAPKLLFHYYDKDFNNEADTPDNFQSRRPNTSFCFLDIRSPGLGDTAMYLCATSSAWDLNQPQHFGDGTRLSIL.